This T cell receptor beta chain emerged from a study of blood T cell repertoires in COVID-19. Study context: PBMCs, B-cell-depleted T cells, or T cells provided the cDNA or gDNA that made up the material.

Participant ages covered about 18 to 89 years across approximately 25 US areas. Donors in Cohort 3 counted as recovered after two negative PCRs, clearance, or symptom resolution. The length of the CDR3 is 12 residues. The V and J ends lost 1 base and 7 bases respectively, with 6 bases between them. The assay was immunoSEQ multiplex PCR, and TCRdb's table has in-frame clones only and misses some. The sample carries 490,000 or so clones, more than 85% recorded once. V gene TRBV12-3 or TRBV12-4 combines with J gene TRBJ2-3; no firm D call. The sample consisted of PBMCs or T cells enriched from blood (not recorded which). This clonotype originated in a woman aged 55-69 years who had recovered from COVID-19. The CDR3 protein is CASSLVRNTQYF. The CDR3 DNA sequence: TGTGCCAGCAGTTTAGTGCGGAATACGCAGTATTTT.